Ten or more counts support the clone carrying this TCR beta chain. The data originate from a study of blood T cells in healthy people across ages. A second PCR, run for about 7 to 11 cycles, used a sample-barcoded 5' primer plus a J-beta primer mix. A template-switch adaptor that had 12 random nucleotides put a tag on each cDNA molecule. TCRdb re-called the 5' RACE reads through MiXCR, storing one row per CDR3 protein. The top ten clones hold around 7.7% of a sample with about 1.7 million distinct CDR3 sequences, roughly 30% of them seen once. The CDR3 has 15 amino acids. Per germline, CDR1 LGHDT and CDR2 YNNKEL (reference sequence). The ends lost 5 bases at V and 4 bases at J; junction bases unmatched: 10.

This rearrangement joins TRBV3-1 to TRBJ2-7; 8 nucleotides match TRBD1. This sequence originates from a woman in her thirties in good health. The specimen was blood. CDR3 sequence (DNA): TGTGCCAGCAGCGGTACCGGCCAGGGGGCGTACGAGCAGTACTTC. Protein sequence: CASSGTGQGAYEQYF.